Shown below are 26 T cell receptor beta chains from a single sample sequenced in a study of blood T cell repertoires in COVID-19. Clones were read by immunoSEQ multiplex PCR, and TCRdb kept only the in-frame ones, dropping some. The sample contains around 130,000 clones, approximately 86% of which appear only once. Sequenced: PBMCs or T cells enriched from blood (not recorded which). All receptors come from a woman aged 45-65 years who had recovered from COVID-19.

This clone was seen more than once but under ten times. The chain couples TRBV30 to TRBJ2-7; 8 nucleotides align to TRBD1. Germline loops: CDR1 GTSNPN, CDR2 SVGIG (reference sequence). The length of the CDR3 is 16 residues. After removal of 2 bases from V and 5 bases from J, the junction contained 14 bases not matched to a gene. The CDR3 coding sequence is TGTGCCTGGAGTCAAGGTTCGAGGACAGGGAATGACGAGCAGTACTTC. Translating gives CAWSQGSRTGNDEQYF.

V usage is TRBV5-1 and J usage is TRBJ2-7; D uncertain. This CDR3 has 15 amino acids. Per germline, CDR1 SGHRS and CDR2 YFSETQ. V dropped 2 bases and J dropped 0 bases, with 12 bases sitting between them. CDR3 sequence: CASSLPGSSSYEQYF. The CDR3 coding sequence is TGCGCCAGCAGCTTACCCGGGTCCTCCTCCTACGAGCAGTACTTC.

The genes are TRBV7-6 and TRBJ1-3; 8 nucleotides align to TRBD1. Germline V gene data show CDR1 as SGHVS and CDR2 as FNYEAQ. The CDR3 has 17 amino acids. The junction had 14 bases not matched to a gene; V was cut back by 5 bases and J by 5 bases. The CDR3 region is CASSNSDRGMMRNTIYF. The CDR3 DNA sequence: TGTGCCAGCAGCAACTCAGACAGGGGCATGATGAGAAACACCATATATTTT.

The chain uses TRBV11-2 and TRBJ1-1; 7 bases map to TRBD1. Germline V lookup: CDR1 SGHAT, CDR2 FQNNGV. With 4 bases clipped from V and 0 bases from J, the junction kept 5 bases outside the gene matches. The CDR3 is made up of 15 amino acids. CDR3: CASSSPTGLNTEAFF. DNA for the CDR3: TGTGCCAGCAGCTCCCCGACAGGGTTGAACACTGAAGCTTTCTTT. Combining the CDR3 with reference TRBV11-2 and TRBJ1-1 gives the whole variable domain EAGVAQSPRYKIIEKRQSVAFWCNPISGHATLYWYQQILGQGPKLLIQFQNNGVVDDSQLPKDRFSAERLKGVDSTLKIQPAKLEDSAVYLCASSSPTGLNTEAFFGQGTRLTVV.

The chain has TRBV27 and TRBJ2-3; 13 bases map to TRBD2. The CDR3 covers 14 residues. The germline V gene encodes CDR1 MNHEY and CDR2 SMNVEV (reference sequence). V lost 9 bases and J lost 4; bases outside the gene matches: 4. Here the CDR3 DNA reads TGTGCCAGTAGACTAGCGGGGGGCCCAGATACGCAGTATTTT. This encodes CASRLAGGPDTQYF.

The genes are TRBV3-1 (or the pseudogene TRBV3-2) and TRBJ1-4; D possibly corresponds to TRBD1 (5 bases). V was shortened by 4 bases and J by 8 bases, with 17 bases between the two germline ends. CDR1 and CDR2 from the germline V gene are LGHDT and YNNKEL (reference sequence). The CDR3 sequence is 15 residues long. CDR3: CASSPRDSRGEKLFF. CDR3 DNA: TGTGCCAGCAGCCCCCGGGACTCCCGAGGGGAAAAACTGTTTTTT.

J is TRBJ2-7 and V is TRBV6-6; D is undetermined. The length of the CDR3 is 13 residues. Germline lookup yields CDR1 MNHNY and CDR2 SVGAGI (reference sequence). Trimming left V 1 base short and J 3 bases short, with 7 bases between. CDR3 coding DNA: TGTGCCAGCAGTTACTTGGCAAACTACGAGCAGTACTTC. This sequence encodes CASSYLANYEQYF.

J is TRBJ2-4 and V is TRBV19, with D maybe TRBD2 (7 bases). The V end lost 3 bases, the J end lost 5 bases, and 14 bases lay between the germline ends. Germline lookup yields CDR1 LNHDA and CDR2 SQIVND (reference sequence). The CDR3 runs 15 residues. Written as DNA, the CDR3 is TGTGCCAGTAGTATCTGGGGGGGGCGTGAAAACATTCAGTACTTC. Encoded protein: CASSIWGGRENIQYF.

The J gene is TRBJ2-7, the V gene TRBV20-1, with 12 bases that match TRBD2. With V trimmed by 3 bases and J by 4 bases, 10 bases remained unmatched. The CDR3 totals 16 residues. Germline loops: CDR1 DFQATT, CDR2 SNEGSKA (reference sequence). Written as DNA, the CDR3 is TGCAGTGCTAGTCCCGCTAGCGGGGGGGAAGGATACGAGCAGTACTTC. Amino acids: CSASPASGGEGYEQYF.

The rearrangement uses TRBV5-6 and TRBJ1-1; tentatively, D is TRBD1 (5 bases). The CDR3 is 12 amino acids. CDR1 is SGHDT, CDR2 YYEEEE, per germline. V shed 2 bases and J shed 4 bases, with 6 bases lying between them. The CDR3 region is CASSFGGTEAFF. CDR3 coding DNA: TGTGCCAGCAGCTTCGGGGGCACTGAAGCTTTCTTT.

This clone was found a few times. The chain joins TRBV28 to TRBJ2-3; possibly TRBD2 for D (5 bases). This CDR3 comprises 15 residues. Germline CDR1 reads MDHEN; CDR2 reads SYDVKM. Trimming took off 5 bases at V and 2 bases at J, with 14 bases between the two ends. CDR3 region: CASSPLPGNTDTQYF. Written as DNA, the CDR3 is TGTGCCAGCAGTCCACTACCGGGAAACACAGATACGCAGTATTTT.

The chain recombines TRBV6-2 or TRBV6-3 with TRBJ1-4; 12 positions match TRBD1. This CDR3 is 17 amino acids long. The junction had 8 bases not matched to a gene; V was cut back by 4 bases and J by 5 bases. Per the germline V gene, CDR1 is MNHEY and CDR2 is SVGEGT. CDR3 amino acids: CASSLGTGGTKNEKLFF. The DNA of the CDR3 is TGTGCCAGCAGTTTGGGGACAGGGGGCACGAAGAATGAAAAACTGTTTTTT.

The sample holds one count of this clone. At the DNA level, this CDR3 is encoded by other sequences in the same sample as well. The chain employs TRBV12-3 or TRBV12-4 and TRBJ1-1, with TRBD1 identical over 10 bases. The CDR3 is 13 residues long. V was clipped by 6 bases and J by 5 bases; unmatched bases: 3. CDR3 residues: CASSRTGGTEAFF. The CDR3 coding sequence is TGTGCCAGCAGCCGGACAGGGGGGACTGAAGCTTTCTTT.

This chain connects TRBV18 to TRBJ2-7; tentatively, D is TRBD1 (6 bases). This CDR3 is 16 amino acids long. CDR1 and CDR2 from the germline V gene are KGHSH and LQKENI. Trimming took 5 bases from V and 2 from J, leaving 19 bases between them. The CDR3 DNA follows: TGTGCCAGCTCATCTCCCAGGGGTCAACTCACCTACGAGCAGTACTTC. Encoded protein: CASSSPRGQLTYEQYF.

As to this clone: Other DNA variants within this sample encode the same CDR3. V usage is TRBV7-9 and J usage is TRBJ2-7, with a possible D match to TRBD1 (6 bases). CDR3 size: 12 residues. Trimming cost V 4 bases and J 3 bases, with 7 bases left between them. Germline CDR1 is SEHNR and CDR2 is FQNEAQ (reference sequence). The CDR3 DNA reads TGTGCCAGCAGCTCCAGGGGCTACGAGCAGTACTTC. This gives the protein CASSSRGYEQYF.

The rearrangement links TRBV2 to TRBJ1-5; unclear D gene. The CDR3 length is 14 residues. Germline V lookup: CDR1 SNHLY, CDR2 FYNNEI. V was shortened by 6 bases and J by 7 bases, with 16 bases between the two germline ends. CDR3 amino acids: CASSGVGKGQPQHF. The CDR3 DNA sequence: TGTGCCAGCAGCGGGGTAGGTAAAGGGCAGCCCCAGCATTTT.

The CDR3 reads CASSLAWPYEQYF. CDR3 in DNA: TGTGCCAGCAGCTTAGCGTGGCCATACGAGCAGTACTTC. This rearrangement joins TRBV11-2 to TRBJ2-7, with D uncertain. The V gene's germline CDR1 is SGHAT and CDR2 FQNNGV. The CDR3 is 13 amino acids. Trimming removed 1 base from V and 4 bases from J, with 8 bases in between.

This chain joins TRBV5-6 and TRBJ1-2, with 8 bases matching TRBD1. Germline-derived CDR1 and CDR2 are SGHDT and YYEEEE. This CDR3 has 13 residues. V gave up 4 bases and J gave up 7 bases; unmatched junction bases: 6. DNA for the CDR3: TGTGCCAGCAGCGCCTCAGGGGGCTCTGGCTACACCTTC. Amino acid sequence: CASSASGGSGYTF.

V is TRBV5-1 and J is TRBJ1-3; tentative D call: TRBD1 (6 bases). The germline CDR1 and CDR2 sequences are SGHRS and YFSETQ. V lost 0 bases to trimming and J lost 6 bases, with 7 bases between them. The CDR3 consists of 13 residues. Here the CDR3 reads CASSLAGENTIYF. The CDR3 coding sequence is TGCGCCAGCAGCTTGGCAGGGGAAAACACCATATATTTT.

In this sample, this clone turned up once. This CDR3 reads CAISGGDRGGTEAFF. The DNA of the CDR3 is TGTGCCATCAGTGGGGGGGACAGGGGAGGCACTGAAGCTTTCTTT. The J gene is TRBJ1-1, the V gene TRBV10-3, with 10 nucleotides matching TRBD1. The V gene's germline CDR1 is ENHRY and CDR2 SYGVKD. Unmatched junction bases numbered 6, after V lost 4 bases and J lost 4 bases. This CDR3 is built from 15 residues.

The chain carries TRBV7-8 and TRBJ1-1; 7 positions agree with TRBD1. The CDR3 sequence is 15 residues long. CDR1 is SGHVS and CDR2 is FQNEAQ in the germline V gene. V dropped 4 bases and J dropped 4; count of bases not matched to a gene: 9. The CDR3 protein is CASSSGNRGPTEAFF. For the CDR3, the DNA is TGTGCCAGCAGCTCGGGGAACAGGGGTCCCACTGAAGCTTTCTTT.

This clone appeared a few times. This rearrangement joins TRBV4-1 to TRBJ1-2; D unresolved. Germline CDR1 MGHRA, CDR2 YSYEKL. The CDR3 has 15 amino acids. The V and J ends lost 2 bases and 1 base respectively, with 11 bases between them. The CDR3 region is CASSQPYAGNYGYTF. DNA of the CDR3: TGCGCCAGCAGCCAACCCTATGCGGGTAACTATGGCTACACCTTC.

The chain recombines TRBV10-3 with TRBJ2-7, with 9 bases lining up with TRBD1. In germline, CDR1 is ENHRY, CDR2 SYGVKD. The CDR3 spans 15 residues. After removal of 6 bases from V and 4 bases from J, the junction contained 10 bases not matched to a gene. CDR3 region: CAIRDLTGGEYEQYF. The CDR3 bases are TGTGCCATCAGGGACTTGACAGGGGGAGAGTACGAGCAGTACTTC.

V and J are TRBV2 and TRBJ1-1, with TRBD1 matching over 9 bases. The length of the CDR3 is 15 residues. V lost 8 bases to trimming and J lost 4 bases; unmatched junction nucleotides: 11. Germline V lookup: CDR1 SNHLY, CDR2 FYNNEI. CDR3 coding DNA: TGTGCCAGCTCTAAAGAGGGGACAGGGTCCACTGAAGCTTTCTTT. Translating gives CASSKEGTGSTEAFF.

This chain connects TRBV12-3 or TRBV12-4 to TRBJ1-5, with unresolved D. V was shortened by 1 base and J by 11 bases, with 9 bases between the two germline ends. The CDR3 runs to 12 residues. The CDR3 DNA sequence: TGTGCCAGCAGTTTAGGAGCTTTCGCCCAGCATTTT. This gives the protein CASSLGAFAQHF.

CDR3 protein: CASRDRANQPQHF. The CDR3 region has the DNA TGTGCCAGTCGGGACAGGGCTAATCAGCCCCAGCATTTT. The chain has TRBV19 and TRBJ1-5; 9 bases agree with TRBD1. V dropped 8 bases and J dropped 4; count of bases not matched to a gene: 3. There are 13 residues in the CDR3. Germline-derived CDR1 and CDR2 are LNHDA and SQIVND (reference sequence). The complete variable domain, with remaining parts taken from reference TRBV19 and TRBJ1-5, reads DGGITQSPKYLFRKEGQNVTLSCEQNLNHDAMYWYRQDPGQGLRLIYYSQIVNDFQKGDIAEGYSVSREKKESFPLTVTSAQKNPTAFYLCASRDRANQPQHFGDGTRLSIL.